These T cell receptor beta chains were read from a single sample in a study of blood T cell repertoires in COVID-19. Using immunoSEQ multiplex PCR, the repertoire was profiled, and TCRdb retains in-frame clones only, with some absent. The data hold some 150,000 clones, with about three quarters observed a single time. Sequencing used peripheral blood. The receptors here all came from a woman older than 75 with active or convalescent COVID-19. CDR3s include the opening cysteine and the closing phenylalanine or tryptophan. A D gene is named only where the DNA matches it firmly. A clone size is listed for some rows: how often the clone was seen (once, few, many), or a class if it is expanded.

>TRBJ1-1|TRBV24-1|-|-
CATDGPRGAFF
TGTGCCACCGACGGGCCAAGGGGAGCTTTCTTT
>TRBJ2-7|TRBV5-1|TRBD2|-
CASSWGLAGRPEQYF
TGCGCCAGCAGCTGGGGACTAGCGGGTCGCCCCGAGCAGTACTTC
>TRBJ2-1|TRBV24-1|TRBD2|-
CATSDGGGANNEQFF
TGTGCCACCAGTGATGGCGGGGGAGCTAACAATGAGCAGTTCTTC
>TRBJ2-3|TRBV9|-|-
CASSLYRGGADTQYF
TGTGCCAGCAGCCTCTACAGGGGAGGCGCAGATACGCAGTATTTT
>TRBJ2-2|TRBV12-3/TRBV12-4|TRBD1|many
CASSLTGTGELFF
TGTGCCAGCAGTTTGACAGGGACCGGGGAGCTGTTTTTT
>TRBJ1-2|TRBV6-2/TRBV6-3|-|-
CASSYSRGTRGYTF
TGTGCCAGCAGTTACTCGAGGGGGACGAGGGGCTACACCTTC
>TRBJ1-2|TRBV28|-|-
CASSSGLGRHYGYTF
TGTGCCAGCAGTTCCGGATTGGGGCGCCACTATGGCTACACCTTC
>TRBJ1-1|TRBV9|TRBD1|few
CASSATGALNTEAFF
TGTGCCAGCAGCGCTACAGGGGCCCTTAACACTGAAGCTTTCTTT
>TRBJ1-3|TRBV5-1|-|-
CASSLAGNTIYF
TGCGCCAGCAGCTTGGCGGGAAACACCATATATTTT
>TRBJ2-2|TRBV7-2|-|-
CASSLGSGLTTGELFF
TGTGCCAGCAGCTTAGGCTCGGGACTCACTACCGGGGAGCTGTTTTTT
>TRBJ1-2|TRBV19|TRBD1|-
CASSIGGTVYGYTF
TGTGCCAGTAGTATAGGGGGGACAGTTTATGGCTACACCTTC
>TRBJ1-5|TRBV6-6|-|few
CASSYLDQPQHF
TGTGCCAGCAGTTACCTCGATCAGCCCCAGCATTTT
>TRBJ2-5|TRBV20-1|-|-
CSASGGGGQETQYF
TGCAGTGCTAGTGGAGGCGGAGGACAAGAGACCCAGTACTTC
>TRBJ1-2|TRBV18|TRBD1|-
CASSPGQGRLGYTF
TGTGCCAGCTCACCTGGACAGGGGAGGTTGGGCTACACCTTC
>TRBJ2-5|TRBV5-4|TRBD1|-
CASSADRGQETQYF
TGTGCCAGCAGCGCCGACAGGGGGCAGGAGACCCAGTACTTC
>TRBJ1-2|TRBV29-1|-|few
CSVEVDQALGYTF
TGCAGCGTTGAAGTAGATCAGGCGTTAGGCTACACCTTC
>TRBJ2-7|TRBV3-1/TRBV3-2|-|-
CASSQDNYEQYF
TGTGCCAGCAGCCAAGACAACTACGAGCAGTACTTC
>TRBJ2-7|TRBV3-1/TRBV3-2|-|-
CASSQSYGASSYEQYF
TGTGCCAGCAGCCAATCGTACGGAGCAAGCTCCTACGAGCAGTACTTC
>TRBJ2-1|TRBV18|TRBD2|few
CASSISGGRYNEQFF
TGTGCCAGCTCGATAAGCGGGGGGCGATACAATGAGCAGTTCTTC
>TRBJ2-3|TRBV18|TRBD2|-
CASSPEGLAGGTQYF
TGTGCCAGCTCACCAGAGGGACTAGCGGGGGGAACGCAGTATTTT
>TRBJ1-1|TRBV2|-|few
CASSQRTEAFF
TGTGCCAGCAGTCAGCGCACTGAAGCTTTCTTT
>TRBJ2-2|TRBV5-1|TRBD2|-
CASSLTSGLTGELFF
TGCGCCAGCAGCTTGACTAGCGGACTTACCGGGGAGCTGTTTTTT
>TRBJ2-1|TRBV6-5|TRBD2|-
CASSLSGGGPNEQFF
TGTGCCAGCAGTCTCAGCGGGGGGGGGCCCAATGAGCAGTTCTTC
>TRBJ1-1|TRBV5-1|TRBD1|-
CASSLDRDKAFF
TGCGCCAGCAGCCTAGACAGGGATAAAGCTTTCTTT
>TRBJ1-1|TRBV18|-|-
CASSPYSEGMPQAFF
TGTGCCAGCTCACCATACAGCGAGGGAATGCCCCAAGCTTTCTTT
>TRBJ2-5|TRBV9|TRBD1|-
CASSVFDRVDQETQYF
TGTGCCAGCAGCGTTTTTGACAGGGTGGACCAAGAGACCCAGTACTTC
>TRBJ1-5|TRBV2|TRBD1|once
CASSTGGGNQPQHF
TGTGCCAGCAGTACAGGGGGGGGTAATCAGCCCCAGCATTTT
>TRBJ2-1|TRBV5-1|TRBD2|-
CASSLERGGRFNEQFF
TGCGCCAGCAGTCTAGAGCGGGGGGGCCGATTTAATGAGCAGTTCTTC
>TRBJ2-3|TRBV28|-|-
CASRAVLPLDTQYF
TGTGCCAGCAGAGCGGTCCTTCCCCTAGATACGCAGTATTTT
>TRBJ2-3|TRBV7-8|TRBD2|few
CASSLGTAGVVDTQYF
TGTGCCAGCAGCTTAGGTACAGCGGGGGTTGTTGATACGCAGTATTTT
>TRBJ2-6|TRBV21-1|-|-
CARKGGAGANVLTF
TGTGCCAGAAAGGGGGGGGCTGGGGCCAACGTCCTGACTTTC
>TRBJ2-1|TRBV5-4|-|-
CASSGNLGQSNEQFF
TGTGCCAGCAGCGGGAACCTCGGACAAAGCAATGAGCAGTTCTTC
>TRBJ2-1|TRBV7-9|-|-
CASSSRYNEQFF
TGTGCCAGCAGCTCTAGGTACAATGAGCAGTTCTTC
>TRBJ1-1|TRBV30|TRBD1|few
CAWGDRGNTEAFF
TGTGCCTGGGGTGACAGGGGGAACACTGAAGCTTTCTTT
>TRBJ2-3|TRBV3-1/TRBV3-2|-|-
CASSQDSGADTQYF
TGTGCCAGCAGCCAAGATTCAGGGGCAGATACGCAGTATTTT
>TRBJ1-2|TRBV5-1|TRBD1|-
CASSLEGTGVGYGYTF
TGCGCCAGCAGCTTGGAGGGGACAGGGGTAGGCTATGGCTACACCTTC
>TRBJ2-7|TRBV5-1|TRBD2|-
CASRLGGGSYEQYF
TGCGCCAGCAGGCTCGGGGGGGGTTCCTACGAGCAGTACTTC
>TRBJ1-4|TRBV7-8|TRBD1|-
CASSDRGLRNEKLFF
TGTGCCAGCAGCGACAGGGGGCTGAGAAATGAAAAACTGTTTTTT
>TRBJ1-5|TRBV6-6|-|-
CASSYRREHSNQPQHF
TGTGCCAGCAGTTACAGACGGGAACATAGCAATCAGCCCCAGCATTTT
>TRBJ1-2|TRBV4-2|TRBD1|-
CASSQGAGQKYGYTF
TGTGCCAGCAGCCAAGGTGCGGGACAGAAATATGGCTACACCTTC
>TRBJ2-7|TRBV27|-|-
CASSQGRKQYF
TGTGCCAGCAGTCAGGGCCGAAAGCAGTACTTC
>TRBJ2-5|TRBV18|TRBD2|-
CASSPGGGPQETQYF
TGTGCCAGCTCACCAGGCGGGGGGCCCCAAGAGACCCAGTACTTC
>TRBJ1-2|TRBV27|-|-
CASSLTHRDKKHYGYTF
TGTGCCAGCAGTTTAACTCACAGGGATAAAAAACACTATGGCTACACCTTC
>TRBJ1-6|TRBV5-1|-|few
CASSLGRVSYNSPLHF
TGCGCCAGCAGCTTGGGCAGGGTGTCCTATAATTCACCCCTCCACTTT
>TRBJ1-6|TRBV10-1|-|-
CASSDGASGGNNSPLHF
TGCGCCAGCAGTGATGGGGCCTCGGGAGGAAATAATTCACCCCTCCACTTT
>TRBJ1-2|TRBV10-2|-|-
CASSDSGGVDGYTF
TGCGCCAGCAGTGACTCGGGGGGTGTGGATGGCTACACCTTC
>TRBJ1-6|TRBV5-4|TRBD1|-
CASSSSGTGFSPLHF
TGTGCCAGCAGTTCGTCCGGGACAGGTTTTTCACCCCTCCACTTT
>TRBJ1-2|TRBV19|-|-
CASSILGSPGYGYTF
TGTGCCAGTAGTATTCTGGGCAGTCCAGGATATGGCTACACCTTC
>TRBJ2-1|TRBV4-2|TRBD1|once
CASTPEGSGGSYNEQFF
TGTGCCAGCACCCCCGAAGGATCAGGGGGCTCCTACAATGAGCAGTTCTTC
>TRBJ2-5|TRBV18|TRBD2|-
CASSPPPGAGGFVETQYF
TGTGCCAGCTCACCCCCGCCGGGAGCGGGGGGTTTCGTAGAGACCCAGTACTTC
>TRBJ1-6|TRBV30|-|-
CAWKPEQGNKPNSPLHF
TGTGCCTGGAAACCGGAACAGGGAAACAAACCTAATTCACCCCTCCACTTT
>TRBJ2-2|TRBV15|TRBD2|-
CATSMRGGRNTGELFF
TGTGCCACCAGCATGCGGGGGGGCCGTAACACCGGGGAGCTGTTTTTT
>TRBJ2-1|TRBV9|-|-
CASSVKSSYNEQFF
TGTGCCAGCAGCGTAAAGAGCTCCTACAATGAGCAGTTCTTC
>TRBJ1-4|TRBV28|-|once
CASSLREKLFF
TGTGCCAGCAGTTTACGTGAAAAACTGTTTTTT